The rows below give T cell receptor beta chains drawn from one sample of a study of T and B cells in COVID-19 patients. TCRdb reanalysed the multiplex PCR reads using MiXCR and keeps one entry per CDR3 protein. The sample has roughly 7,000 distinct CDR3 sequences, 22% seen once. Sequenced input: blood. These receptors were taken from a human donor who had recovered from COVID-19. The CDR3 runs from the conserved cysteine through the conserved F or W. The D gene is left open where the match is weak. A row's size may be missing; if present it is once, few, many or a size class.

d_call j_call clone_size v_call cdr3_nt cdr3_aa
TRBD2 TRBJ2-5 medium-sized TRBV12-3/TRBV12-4 TGTGCCAGCACTCCGGGGGGAGAGACCCAGTACTTC CASTPGGETQYF
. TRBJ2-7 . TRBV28 TGTGCCAGCAGTGGCACGCACCTATACGAGCAGTACTTC CASSGTHLYEQYF
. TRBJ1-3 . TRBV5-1 TGCGCCAGCAGCTTGGATGGGGGTGGAAACACCATATATTTT CASSLDGGGNTIYF
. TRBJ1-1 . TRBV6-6 TGTGCCAGCAGTTACTTACAGGTATACACTGAAGCTTTCTTT CASSYLQVYTEAFF
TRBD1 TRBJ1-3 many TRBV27 TGTGCCAGCAGCGGGACAGCCTCTGGAAACACCATATATTTT CASSGTASGNTIYF
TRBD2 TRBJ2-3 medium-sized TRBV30 TGTGCCGGGCGGACTAGCGGGGGTGCAGATACGCAGTATTTT CAGRTSGGADTQYF
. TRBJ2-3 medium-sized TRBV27 TGTGCCAGCAGCCTGGGACCGAACACAGATACGCAGTATTTT CASSLGPNTDTQYF
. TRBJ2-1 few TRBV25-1 TGTGCCAGCAGTGATTCTCCGGGACTGGGAAATGAGCAGTTCTTC CASSDSPGLGNEQFF
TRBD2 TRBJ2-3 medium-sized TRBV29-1 TGCAGCGGTCATAGCGGGGGGGTGGATACGCAGTATTTT CSGHSGGVDTQYF
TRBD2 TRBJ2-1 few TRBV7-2 TGTGCCAGCAGCTTTAGCTGGCTAGCGGGGGGGCCAAATGAGCAGTTCTTC CASSFSWLAGGPNEQFF
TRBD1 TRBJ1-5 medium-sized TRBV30 TGTGCCTGGAAGACAGGGGTAGGTCAGCCCCAGCATTTT CAWKTGVGQPQHF
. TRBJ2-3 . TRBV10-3 TGTGCCATCAGTGACGCCCAGGGAACGCAGTATTTT CAISDAQGTQYF
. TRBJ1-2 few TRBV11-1 TGTGCCAGCAGCTTAGCCCCCCGGGGCAACTATGGCTACACCTTC CASSLAPRGNYGYTF